This T cell receptor (beta chain) was recorded in a study of cytomegalovirus exposure and HLA in healthy donors. PCR employed 60 Vbeta and 13 Jbeta primers. Per the original methods: A follow-up analysis tallied 60 million to 85 million unique TCR beta chains, about 11 million shared. Only in-frame clones appear in the TCRdb table, and some are missing; sequencing was by immunoSEQ multiplex PCR. From that table come the V and J calls and clone size; the DNA was used to work out D and trimming. In the table there are about 160,000 clones, roughly 81% of which are singletons. Germline lookup yields CDR1 SGHVS and CDR2 FNYEAQ. Trimming took 0 bases from V and 7 from J, leaving 12 bases between them. This CDR3 has 15 amino acids.

Sequencing used PBMCs. This clonotype originated in a young man in good health and CMV-seropositive. The chain is built from TRBV7-6 and TRBJ2-2, with a possible D match to TRBD2 (5 bases). The CDR3 loop reads CASSLATGLYGELFF. DNA of the CDR3: TGTGCCAGCAGCTTAGCTACGGGGTTGTACGGGGAGCTGTTTTTT.